This TCR beta chain was observed in a study of tumor and adjacent non-tumor tissue in lung cancer. This sample's RNA came from whole unsorted tissue. In this sample, this clonotype is hyperexpanded. Three rounds of nested PCR, following a modified ARM-PCR protocol, produced the TCRbeta library. TCRdb reprocessed the multiplex PCR reads via MiXCR and lists one record per CDR3 protein. This sample carries fewer than 85,000 distinct CDR3 sequences, less than 80% of them seen once, and the ten largest clones take roughly 27%. Sequencing was done on a sample of lung tumor tissue. This clonotype originated in a man between 60 and 75 years old with non-small cell lung cancer.

The CDR3 DNA reads TGCAGTGCGAGGGACAGACCCGACGAGCAGTACTTC. Translating gives CSARDRPDEQYF. The V gene is TRBV20-1, the J gene TRBJ2-7; 7 bases are shared with TRBD1. J lost 5 bases, V lost 6 bases, and 7 bases had no gene match. Germline CDR1 is DFQATT and CDR2 is SNEGSKA (reference sequence). This CDR3 has 12 amino acids.